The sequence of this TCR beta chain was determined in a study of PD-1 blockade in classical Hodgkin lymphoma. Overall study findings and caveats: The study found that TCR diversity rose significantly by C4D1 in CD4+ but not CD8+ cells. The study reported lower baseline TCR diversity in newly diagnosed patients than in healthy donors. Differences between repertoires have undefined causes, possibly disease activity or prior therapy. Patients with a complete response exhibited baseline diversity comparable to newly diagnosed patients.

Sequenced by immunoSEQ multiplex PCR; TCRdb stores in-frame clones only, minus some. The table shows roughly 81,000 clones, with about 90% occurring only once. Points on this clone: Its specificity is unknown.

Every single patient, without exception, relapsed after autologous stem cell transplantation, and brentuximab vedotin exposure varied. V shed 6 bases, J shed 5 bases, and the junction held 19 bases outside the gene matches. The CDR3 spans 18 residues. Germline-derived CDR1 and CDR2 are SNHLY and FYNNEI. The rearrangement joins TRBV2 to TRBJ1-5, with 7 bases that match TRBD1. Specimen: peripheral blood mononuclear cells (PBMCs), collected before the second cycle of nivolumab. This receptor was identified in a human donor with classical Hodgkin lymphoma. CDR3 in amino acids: CASSLRQGYPPHDQPQHF. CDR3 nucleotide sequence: TGTGCCAGCAGCCTCAGACAGGGCTATCCCCCCCACGATCAGCCCCAGCATTTT. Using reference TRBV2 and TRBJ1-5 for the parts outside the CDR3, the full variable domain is EPEVTQTPSHQVTQMGQEVILRCVPISNHLYFYWYRQILGQKVEFLVSFYNNEISEKSEIFDDQFSVERPDGSNFTLKIRSTKLEDSAMYFCASSLRQGYPPHDQPQHFGDGTRLSIL.